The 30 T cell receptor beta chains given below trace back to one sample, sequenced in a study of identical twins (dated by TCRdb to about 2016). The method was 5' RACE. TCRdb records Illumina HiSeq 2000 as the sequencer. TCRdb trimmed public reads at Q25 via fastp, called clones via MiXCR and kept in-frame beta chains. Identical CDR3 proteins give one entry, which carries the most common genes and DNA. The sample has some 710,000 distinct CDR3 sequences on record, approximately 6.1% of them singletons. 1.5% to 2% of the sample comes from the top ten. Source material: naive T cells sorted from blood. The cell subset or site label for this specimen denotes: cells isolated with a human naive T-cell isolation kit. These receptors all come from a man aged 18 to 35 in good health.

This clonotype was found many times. This CDR3 is CASSVLAGSGTQYF. CDR3 bases: TGTGCCAGCAGCGTCTTAGCGGGATCCGGTACGCAGTATTTT. The chain employs TRBV9 and TRBJ2-3; TRBD2 aligns across 8 bases. Per the germline V gene, CDR1 is SGDLS and CDR2 is YYNGEE. The CDR3 has 14 amino acids. V was clipped by 2 bases and J by 8 bases; unmatched bases: 7. The full variable domain, its missing parts supplied by reference TRBV9 and TRBJ2-3, is DSGVTQTPKHLITATGQRVTLRCSPRSGDLSVYWYQQSLDQGLQFLIQYYNGEERAKGNILERFSAQQFPDLHSELNLSSLELGDSALYFCASSVLAGSGTQYFGPGTRLTVL.

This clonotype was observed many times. In nucleotides, the CDR3 is TGTGCCACCAGCGAACTAGCGGGAGTCAATGAGCAGTTCTTC. The encoded protein is CATSELAGVNEQFF. The V call is TRBV24-1, the J call TRBJ2-1, with TRBD2 identical over 11 bases. Germline CDR1 and CDR2: KGHDR and SFDVKD. The V gene end was trimmed by 7 bases and the J gene end by 6 bases; junction bases not matched to a gene: 4. The CDR3 length is 14 residues.

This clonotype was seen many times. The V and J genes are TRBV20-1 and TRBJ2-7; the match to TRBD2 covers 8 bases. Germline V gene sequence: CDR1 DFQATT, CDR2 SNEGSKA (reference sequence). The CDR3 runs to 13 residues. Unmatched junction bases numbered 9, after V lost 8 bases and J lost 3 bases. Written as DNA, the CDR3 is TGCAGTTTACCCCCACGGGAGGGCTACGAGCAGTACTTC. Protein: CSLPPREGYEQYF.

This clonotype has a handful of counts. This chain's CDR3 is CASSQENDYNEQFF. CDR3 DNA sequence: TGCGCCAGCAGCCAAGAGAATGACTACAATGAGCAGTTCTTC. The chain combines TRBV4-1 with TRBJ2-1; D ambiguous. Trimming took off 0 bases at V and 3 bases at J, with 6 bases between the two ends. In germline, CDR1 is MGHRA, CDR2 YSYEKL. The length of the CDR3 is 14 residues.

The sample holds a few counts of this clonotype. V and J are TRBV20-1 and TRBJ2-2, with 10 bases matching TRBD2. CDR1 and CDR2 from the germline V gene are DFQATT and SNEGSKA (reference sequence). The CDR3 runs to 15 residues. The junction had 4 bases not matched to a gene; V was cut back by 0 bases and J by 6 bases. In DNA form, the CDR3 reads TGCAGTGCTAGAGATTTTGGACTAGCGGCCGGGGAGCTGTTTTTT. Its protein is CSARDFGLAAGELFF.

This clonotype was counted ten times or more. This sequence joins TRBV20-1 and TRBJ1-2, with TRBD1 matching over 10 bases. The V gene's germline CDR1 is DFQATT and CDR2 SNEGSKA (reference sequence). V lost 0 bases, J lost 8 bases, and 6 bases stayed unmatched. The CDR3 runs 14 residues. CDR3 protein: CSARDDRGRSGYTF. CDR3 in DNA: TGCAGTGCTAGAGATGACAGGGGGCGATCAGGCTACACCTTC.

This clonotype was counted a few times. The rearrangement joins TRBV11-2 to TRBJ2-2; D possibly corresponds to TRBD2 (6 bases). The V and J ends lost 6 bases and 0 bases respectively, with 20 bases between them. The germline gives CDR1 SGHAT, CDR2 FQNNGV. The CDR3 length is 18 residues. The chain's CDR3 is CASSKGRQLPANTGELFF. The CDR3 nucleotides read TGTGCCAGCAGTAAAGGGAGGCAGCTCCCCGCGAACACCGGGGAGCTGTTTTTT.

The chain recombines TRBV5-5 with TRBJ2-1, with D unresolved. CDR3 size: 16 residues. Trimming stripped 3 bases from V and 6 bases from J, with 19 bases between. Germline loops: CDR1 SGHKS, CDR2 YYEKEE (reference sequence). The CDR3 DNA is TGTGCCAGCAGCTCGGACCTCGGGTCCCGACGCAATGAGCAGTTCTTC. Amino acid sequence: CASSSDLGSRRNEQFF.

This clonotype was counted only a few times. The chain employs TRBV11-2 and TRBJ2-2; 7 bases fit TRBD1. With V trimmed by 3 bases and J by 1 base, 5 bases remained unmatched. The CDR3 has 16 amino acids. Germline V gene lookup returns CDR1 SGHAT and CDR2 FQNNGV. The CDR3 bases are TGTGCCAGCAGCTTCGTAAGACAGGGGAACACCGGGGAGCTGTTTTTT. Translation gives CASSFVRQGNTGELFF.

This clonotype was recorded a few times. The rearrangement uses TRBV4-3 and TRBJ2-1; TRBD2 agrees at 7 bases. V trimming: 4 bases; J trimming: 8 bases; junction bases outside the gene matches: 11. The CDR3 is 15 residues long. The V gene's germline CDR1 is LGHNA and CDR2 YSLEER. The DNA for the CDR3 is TGCGCCAGCAGCCCCCGTCCGGCCCGGGGGGATGAGCAGTTCTTC. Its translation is CASSPRPARGDEQFF.

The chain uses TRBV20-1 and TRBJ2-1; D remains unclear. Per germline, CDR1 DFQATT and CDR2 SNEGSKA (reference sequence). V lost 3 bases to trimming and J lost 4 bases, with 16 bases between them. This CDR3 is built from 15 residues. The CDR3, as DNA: TGCAGTGCTAGCTCTTCCCATTCAGATTACAATGAGCAGTTCTTC. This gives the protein CSASSSHSDYNEQFF.

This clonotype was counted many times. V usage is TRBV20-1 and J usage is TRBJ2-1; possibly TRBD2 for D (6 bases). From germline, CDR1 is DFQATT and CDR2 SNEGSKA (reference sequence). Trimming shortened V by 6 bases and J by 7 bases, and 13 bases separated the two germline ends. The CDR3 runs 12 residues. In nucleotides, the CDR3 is TGCAGTGCCACAAAACTAGCTAATGAGCAGTTCTTC. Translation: CSATKLANEQFF.

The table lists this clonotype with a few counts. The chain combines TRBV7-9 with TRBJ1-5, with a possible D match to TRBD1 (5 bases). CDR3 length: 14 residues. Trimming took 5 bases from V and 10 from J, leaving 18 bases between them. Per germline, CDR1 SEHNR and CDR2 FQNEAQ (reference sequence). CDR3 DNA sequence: TGTGCCAGCAGCCCCAGCGAGGGGATGGGTCCCCAGCATTTT. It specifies CASSPSEGMGPQHF.

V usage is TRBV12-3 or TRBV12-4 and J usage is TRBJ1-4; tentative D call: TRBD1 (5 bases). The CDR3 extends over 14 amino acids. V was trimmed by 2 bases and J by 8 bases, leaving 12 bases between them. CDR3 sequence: CASSLPDMREKLFF. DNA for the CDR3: TGTGCCAGCAGTTTACCGGACATGAGGGAAAAACTGTTTTTT.

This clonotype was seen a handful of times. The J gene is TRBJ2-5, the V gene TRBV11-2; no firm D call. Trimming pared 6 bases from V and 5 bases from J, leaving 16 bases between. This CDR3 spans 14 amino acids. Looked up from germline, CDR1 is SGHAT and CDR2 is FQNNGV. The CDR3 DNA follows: TGTGCCAGCAGTTTGGGCAACCGTGGGGAGACCCAGTACTTC. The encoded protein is CASSLGNRGETQYF.

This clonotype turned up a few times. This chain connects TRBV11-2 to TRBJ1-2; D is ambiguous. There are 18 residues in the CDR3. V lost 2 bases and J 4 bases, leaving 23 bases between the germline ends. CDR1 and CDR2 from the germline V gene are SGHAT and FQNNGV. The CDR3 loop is CASSLTPPGTVPGYGYTF. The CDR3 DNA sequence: TGTGCCAGCAGCTTAACTCCCCCGGGAACAGTCCCTGGCTATGGCTACACCTTC.

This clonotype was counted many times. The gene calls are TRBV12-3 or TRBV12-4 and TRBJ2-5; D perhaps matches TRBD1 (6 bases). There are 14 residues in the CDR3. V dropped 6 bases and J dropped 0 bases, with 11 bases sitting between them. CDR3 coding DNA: TGTGCCAGCAGACCGACAGGTCACCAAGAGACCCAGTACTTC. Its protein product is CASRPTGHQETQYF.

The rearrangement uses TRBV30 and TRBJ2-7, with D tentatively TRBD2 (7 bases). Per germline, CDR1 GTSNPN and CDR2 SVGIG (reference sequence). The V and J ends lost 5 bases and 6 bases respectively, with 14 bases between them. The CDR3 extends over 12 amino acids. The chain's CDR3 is CAWAEGEGEQYF. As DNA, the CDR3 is TGTGCCTGGGCCGAGGGGGAGGGCGAGCAGTACTTC.

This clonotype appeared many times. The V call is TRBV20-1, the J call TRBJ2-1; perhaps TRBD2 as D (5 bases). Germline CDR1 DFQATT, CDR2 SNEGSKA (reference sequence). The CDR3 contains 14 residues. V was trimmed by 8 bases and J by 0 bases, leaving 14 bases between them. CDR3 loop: CSWEAVSSYNEQFF. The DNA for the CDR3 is TGCAGTTGGGAAGCGGTTAGCTCCTACAATGAGCAGTTCTTC.

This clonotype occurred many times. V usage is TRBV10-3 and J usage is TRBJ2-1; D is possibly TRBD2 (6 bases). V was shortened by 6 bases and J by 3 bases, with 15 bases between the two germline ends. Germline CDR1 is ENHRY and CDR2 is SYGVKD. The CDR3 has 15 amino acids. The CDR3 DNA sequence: TGTGCCATCAGGGCCAGCGATAGCGGCTACAATGAGCAGTTCTTC. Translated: CAIRASDSGYNEQFF.

The CDR3 spells CASSEKQGEREKLFF. The CDR3 bases are TGTGCCAGCAGTGAAAAACAGGGGGAGCGGGAAAAACTGTTTTTT. The chain joins TRBV12-3 or TRBV12-4 to TRBJ1-4, with 8 bases aligning to TRBD1. J lost 8 bases, V lost 5 bases, and 10 bases had no gene match. The length of the CDR3 is 15 residues.

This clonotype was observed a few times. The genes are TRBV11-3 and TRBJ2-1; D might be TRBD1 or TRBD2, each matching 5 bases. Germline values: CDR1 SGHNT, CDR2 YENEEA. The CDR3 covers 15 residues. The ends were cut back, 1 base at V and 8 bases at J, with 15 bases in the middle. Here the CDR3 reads CASSLAGPGLDEQFF. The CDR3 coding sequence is TGTGCCAGCAGCTTAGCAGGCCCGGGGCTCGATGAGCAGTTCTTC.

CDR3 in amino acids: CASSFGQGVFTGELFF. CDR3 DNA: TGTGCCAGCAGCTTCGGACAGGGGGTTTTCACCGGGGAGCTGTTTTTT. V is TRBV11-3 and J is TRBJ2-2; 10 bases are a match to TRBD1. This CDR3 region has 16 residues. Germline lookup yields CDR1 SGHNT and CDR2 YENEEA. Trimming at V came to 3 bases and at J to 4 bases, leaving 5 bases not matched to a gene.

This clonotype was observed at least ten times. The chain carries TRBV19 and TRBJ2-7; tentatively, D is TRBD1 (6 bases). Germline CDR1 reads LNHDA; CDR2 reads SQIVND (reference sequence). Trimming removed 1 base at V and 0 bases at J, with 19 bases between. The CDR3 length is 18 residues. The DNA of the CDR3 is TGTGCCAGTAGTATAGTTATATCGGGACAAGGGGTCTCCTACGAGCAGTACTTC. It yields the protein CASSIVISGQGVSYEQYF.

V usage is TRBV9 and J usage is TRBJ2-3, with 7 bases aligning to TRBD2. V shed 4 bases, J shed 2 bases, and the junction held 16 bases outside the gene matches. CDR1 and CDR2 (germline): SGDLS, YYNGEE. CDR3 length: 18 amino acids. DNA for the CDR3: TGTGCCAGCAGCTACCTACCTGTGGCTAGCGGCCTCACAGATACGCAGTATTTT. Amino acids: CASSYLPVASGLTDTQYF.

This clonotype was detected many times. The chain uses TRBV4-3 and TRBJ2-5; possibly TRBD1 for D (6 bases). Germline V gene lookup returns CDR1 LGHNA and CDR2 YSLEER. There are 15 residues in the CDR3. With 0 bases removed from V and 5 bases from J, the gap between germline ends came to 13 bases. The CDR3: CASSQDTQGWETQYF. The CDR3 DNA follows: TGCGCCAGCAGCCAAGATACGCAGGGGTGGGAGACCCAGTACTTC.

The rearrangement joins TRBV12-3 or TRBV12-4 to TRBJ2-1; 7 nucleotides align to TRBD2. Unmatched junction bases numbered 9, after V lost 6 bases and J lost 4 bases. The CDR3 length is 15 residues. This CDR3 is CASSPLEGGYNEQFF. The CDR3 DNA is TGTGCCAGCAGCCCCCTTGAGGGAGGGTACAATGAGCAGTTCTTC.

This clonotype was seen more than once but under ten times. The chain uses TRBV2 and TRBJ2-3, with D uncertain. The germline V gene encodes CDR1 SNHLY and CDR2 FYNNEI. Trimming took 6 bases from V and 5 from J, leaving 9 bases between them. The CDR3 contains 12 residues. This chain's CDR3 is CASRVTRDTQYF. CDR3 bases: TGTGCCAGCAGAGTGACTCGAGATACGCAGTATTTT.

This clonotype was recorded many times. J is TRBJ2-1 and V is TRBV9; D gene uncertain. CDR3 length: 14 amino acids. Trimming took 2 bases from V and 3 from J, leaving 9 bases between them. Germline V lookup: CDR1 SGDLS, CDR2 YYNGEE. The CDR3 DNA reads TGTGCCAGCAGCGTTGGCGGCGGCTACAATGAGCAGTTCTTC. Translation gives CASSVGGGYNEQFF.

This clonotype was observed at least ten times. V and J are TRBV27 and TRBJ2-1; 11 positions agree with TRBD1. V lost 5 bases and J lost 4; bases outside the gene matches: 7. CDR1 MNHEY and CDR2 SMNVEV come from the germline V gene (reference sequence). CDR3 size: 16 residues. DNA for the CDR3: TGTGCCAGCAGTGCAGGGACAGGGGGGAATTACAATGAGCAGTTCTTC. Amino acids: CASSAGTGGNYNEQFF.